A selection of T cell receptor beta chains follows, all from one sample in a study of cytomegalovirus exposure and HLA in healthy donors. Measured with immunoSEQ multiplex PCR; TCRdb has only the in-frame clones, and not every one. The sample shows some 60,000 clones, 80% of them seen only once. Sequencing was performed on PBMCs. These TCRs come from a middle-aged woman in good health and CMV-seronegative. The CDR3 runs from the conserved cysteine through the conserved F or W. D genes are given only for firm matches. Only some rows state a clone size, as once, few, many or a class for expanded clones.

clone_size | d_call | j_call | v_call | cdr3_nt | cdr3_aa
. | . | TRBJ2-5 | TRBV7-9 | TGTGCCAGCAGCTCTCAAGAGACCCAGTACTTC | CASSSQETQYF
. | . | TRBJ2-5 | TRBV10-1 | TGCGCCAGCAGTGACCACAAGACGGGGGGCGAGACCCAGTACTTC | CASSDHKTGGETQYF
. | . | TRBJ1-1 | TRBV5-8 | TGTGCCAGCACGGGGTGGCGGTACACTGAAGCTTTCTTT | CASTGWRYTEAFF
. | TRBD1 | TRBJ2-5 | TRBV7-3 | TGTGCCAGCAGCACGACAGGGCAAGAGACCCAGTACTTC | CASSTTGQETQYF
. | . | TRBJ1-2 | TRBV28 | TGTGCCAGCAGTTCCCCCCTTCTGGTAGCTAACTATGGCTACACCTTC | CASSSPLLVANYGYTF
. | TRBD1 | TRBJ1-2 | TRBV9 | TGTGCCAGCAGTCTCCCCCGGACAGGGCCGAACTATGGCTACACCTTC | CASSLPRTGPNYGYTF
. | . | TRBJ2-5 | TRBV29-1 | TGCAGCGTTTCTGGGGCGACGACCACAGGGCCAGAGACCCAGTACTTC | CSVSGATTTGPETQYF
. | . | TRBJ2-2 | TRBV13 | TGTGCCAGCAGGGGTAGCTCCGGGGAGCTGTTTTTT | CASRGSSGELFF
. | . | TRBJ2-4 | TRBV29-1 | TGCAGCGTTGAAAAGGGGGACATTCAGTACTTC | CSVEKGDIQYF
. | TRBD2 | TRBJ2-1 | TRBV9 | TGTGCCAGCGGAAAGACTAGCGGGGCATACAATGAGCAGTTCTTC | CASGKTSGAYNEQFF
few | TRBD2 | TRBJ2-7 | TRBV7-8 | TGTGCCAGCAGCCCTCGCCGTAGCGGGAGAGGGTCCTACGAGCAGTACTTC | CASSPRRSGRGSYEQYF
. | . | TRBJ1-5 | TRBV28 | TGTGCCAGCAGGCATACAGGGTATCAGCCCCAGCATTTT | CASRHTGYQPQHF
few | TRBD1 | TRBJ2-1 | TRBV9 | TGTGCCAGCAGCGATTCGGACAGGGGGGTCATAGATGAGCAGTTCTTC | CASSDSDRGVIDEQFF
once | . | TRBJ2-2 | TRBV11-2 | TGTGCCAGCAGCTCGGGCGCGGGTTGGAACACCGGGGAGCTGTTTTTT | CASSSGAGWNTGELFF
. | . | TRBJ2-7 | TRBV7-8 | TGTGCCAGCAGGCCCAGGGCGACGGAGGGCGAGCAGTACTTC | CASRPRATEGEQYF
few | . | TRBJ2-2 | TRBV19 | TGTGCCAGTAGCCCAACAGGGCCCGGGGAGCTGTTTTTT | CASSPTGPGELFF
. | . | TRBJ2-3 | TRBV7-2 | TGTGCCAGCAGCTTAGTCGTTCAAACCCTAAGCACAGATACGCAGTATTTT | CASSLVVQTLSTDTQYF
. | TRBD1 | TRBJ2-2 | TRBV7-9 | TGTGCCAGCAGCTTCCCCTATGGGCAGGGGGCGAGGACCGGGGAGCTGTTTTTT | CASSFPYGQGARTGELFF
. | TRBD2 | TRBJ2-3 | TRBV9 | TGTGCCAGCAGCGTATTTAGCGGGGCTAGCACAGATACGCAGTATTTT | CASSVFSGASTDTQYF
. | . | TRBJ2-2 | TRBV14 | TGTGCCAGCAGCCAAGATCTGGGGCGCGACACCGGGGAGCTGTTTTTT | CASSQDLGRDTGELFF
. | TRBD2 | TRBJ2-1 | TRBV9 | TGTGCCAGCAGCGCTACACTCGAGACTAGCGGGAGCTTGAGGAATGAGCAGTTCTTC | CASSATLETSGSLRNEQFF
. | . | TRBJ1-1 | TRBV7-9 | TGTGCCAGCAGCTTAGGACAGGCTATACTTATTGAAGCTTTCTTT | CASSLGQAILIEAFF
few | TRBD1 | TRBJ1-4 | TRBV10-3 | TGTGCCATCAGTGAGACCATGACAGGGGGAAATGAAAAACTGTTTTTT | CAISETMTGGNEKLFF
. | . | TRBJ1-4 | TRBV6-5 | TGTGCCAGCCGGTCGGCGGGGGTAGAAAAACTGTTTTTT | CASRSAGVEKLFF
once | TRBD2 | TRBJ2-1 | TRBV19 | TGTGCCAGCGGAGCGGGAGGGCCCTACAATGAGCAGTTCTTC | CASGAGGPYNEQFF
. | . | TRBJ2-3 | TRBV4-3 | TGCGCCAGCAGCCAAGACACAGTCCCAGATACGCAGTATTTT | CASSQDTVPDTQYF
once | . | TRBJ2-7 | TRBV11-2 | TGTGCCAGCAGCTTAGAGCGGGGCTCCTACGAGCAGTACTTC | CASSLERGSYEQYF
. | TRBD1 | TRBJ2-5 | TRBV11-3 | TGTGCCAGCAGCTTAGGGGTGTGGTCGGGGACAGGGCTTCAAGAGACCCAGTACTTC | CASSLGVWSGTGLQETQYF
. | . | TRBJ2-7 | TRBV7-9 | TGTTCCAGCAGCTTAAGGGGTTTCGGAGACGAGCAGTACTTC | CSSSLRGFGDEQYF
. | . | TRBJ1-5 | TRBV21-1 | TGTGCCAGCAGCAACGATAAGTCGGATAGCAATCGGCCCCAGCATTTT | CASSNDKSDSNRPQHF
. | . | TRBJ2-4 | TRBV28 | TGTGCCAGCAGCTCGGTTACCGGTGCCAAAAACATTCAGTACTTC | CASSSVTGAKNIQYF
. | TRBD1 | TRBJ1-2 | TRBV5-1 | TGCGCCAGCACCCAAGAACCCTACGCGACAGGGGGCATGTTTGGCTACACCTTC | CASTQEPYATGGMFGYTF
. | . | TRBJ2-6 | TRBV7-2 | TGTGCCAGCAGCATTCCGGTGTCTGGGGCCAACGTCCTGACTTTC | CASSIPVSGANVLTF
. | TRBD2 | TRBJ2-7 | TRBV30 | TGTGCCTGGAGACCGGGACTAGCAACGTACGAGCAGTACTTC | CAWRPGLATYEQYF
once | . | TRBJ2-2 | TRBV6-5 | TGTGCCAGCGGTGGCGGCCCTCTATCTATGGAGCTGTTTTTT | CASGGGPLSMELFF
. | . | TRBJ2-3 | TRBV7-9 | TGTTCCAGCAGCTCACCGCTAGCCACAGATACGCAGTATTTT | CSSSSPLATDTQYF
. | TRBD1 | TRBJ1-1 | TRBV18 | TGTGCCAGCTCAGGACAGGGTGAAGGGACTGAAGCTTTCTTT | CASSGQGEGTEAFF
. | . | TRBJ1-3 | TRBV7-9 | TGTGCCAGCAGCCCCGAGGGCCGCCGGATGGTCCCTGGAAACACCATATATTTT | CASSPEGRRMVPGNTIYF
. | . | TRBJ1-3 | TRBV7-9 | TGTGCCAGCAGCTCCGCGGCAGTGTCTGGAAACACCATATATTTT | CASSSAAVSGNTIYF
. | TRBD2 | TRBJ2-1 | TRBV10-3 | TGTGCCATCAGCGGGACTAGCATGAATGAGCAGTTCTTC | CAISGTSMNEQFF
. | TRBD1 | TRBJ1-1 | TRBV11-2 | TGTGCCAGCAGCCGCTCCCCGACAGGGGACACTGAAGCTTTCTTT | CASSRSPTGDTEAFF
. | . | TRBJ1-5 | TRBV6-4 | TGTGCCAGCAGTGAAGGCCGGGGTGGCAATCAGCCCCAGCATTTT | CASSEGRGGNQPQHF
. | TRBD1 | TRBJ2-5 | TRBV2 | TGTGCCAGCAGTGTACAGGGGGCAGAGGAGACCCAGTACTTC | CASSVQGAEETQYF
. | . | TRBJ1-1 | TRBV4-1 | TGCGCCAGCAGCCATGCCCCCCCGGGGAACACTGAAGCTTTCTTT | CASSHAPPGNTEAFF
once | TRBD1 | TRBJ1-1 | TRBV7-3 | TGTGCCAGCAGCTTGAGGAGGGGGCCGAACACTGAAGCTTTCTTT | CASSLRRGPNTEAFF
. | . | TRBJ1-4 | TRBV19 | TGTGCCAGTACGAAACAGACAAATGAAAAACTGTTTTTT | CASTKQTNEKLFF
. | . | TRBJ2-3 | TRBV30 | TGTGCCTGGAGCGTCCCGGGTGCCGCGGTCACAGATACGCAGTATTTT | CAWSVPGAAVTDTQYF
. | TRBD1 | TRBJ1-5 | TRBV18 | TGTGCCAGCTCACAAGGGACAGGGGGGATTTATAGCAATCAGCCCCAGCATTTT | CASSQGTGGIYSNQPQHF
. | . | TRBJ1-5 | TRBV6-6 | TGTGCCAGCAGTTATGCGGGACCGGGTCAGCCCCAGCATTTT | CASSYAGPGQPQHF
few | . | TRBJ1-2 | TRBV19 | TGTGCCAGTAGTTATTTGGGCTCGGACTATGGCTACACCTTC | CASSYLGSDYGYTF
few | . | TRBJ1-2 | TRBV9 | TGTGCCAGCAGCTCCCCCGGGACTGGCTATGGCTACACCTTC | CASSSPGTGYGYTF
. | TRBD2 | TRBJ2-5 | TRBV28 | TGTGCCAGCAGTTTTCTGGGGGGGATGGAAGAGACCCAGTACTTC | CASSFLGGMEETQYF
. | TRBD2 | TRBJ2-1 | TRBV2 | TGTGCCAGCAGTGAACTAGCGGGAACTCCTGAGCAGTTCTTC | CASSELAGTPEQFF
. | . | TRBJ2-1 | TRBV7-6 | TGTGCCAGCAGCGCCTCACGGTTCCGGGGTTTTGATGAGCAGTTCTTC | CASSASRFRGFDEQFF
. | . | TRBJ1-1 | TRBV21-1 | TGTGCCAGCAGCAAAGGGATGCATTTGGGGCATGGGACTGAAGCTTTCTTT | CASSKGMHLGHGTEAFF
. | . | TRBJ2-5 | TRBV4-1 | TGCGCCAGCAGCCAAGCCATGCAAGAGACCCAGTACTTC | CASSQAMQETQYF
. | TRBD1 | TRBJ1-5 | TRBV6-6 | TGTGCCAGCAGACAGACCGGGACAGGGGGCGAACAGCCCCAGCATTTT | CASRQTGTGGEQPQHF
. | . | TRBJ1-5 | TRBV4-1 | TGCGCCAGCAGCCAAGTCCTACAGCCTAATCAGCCCCAGCATTTT | CASSQVLQPNQPQHF
. | TRBD1 | TRBJ1-5 | TRBV4-2 | TGTGCCAGCAGCCTCGGACAGGAGGGTCAGCCCCAGCATTTT | CASSLGQEGQPQHF
once | . | TRBJ2-4 | TRBV7-9 | TGTGCCAGCAGATCGGCGATCGGGGAAAACATTCAGTACTTC | CASRSAIGENIQYF